The clone carrying this T cell receptor beta chain turned up a few times. The antigen remains undetermined. This PCR relied on a set of 60 Vbeta primers and 13 Jbeta primers. Profiled with immunoSEQ multiplex PCR; TCRdb holds only in-frame clones, not every one. The table has about 140,000 clones, 80% seen once. The length of the CDR3 is 13 residues. J gave up 3 bases and V 8 bases, and 6 bases lay outside the gene matches. In germline, CDR1 is MNHNS, CDR2 SASEGT. This record belongs to a study of cytomegalovirus exposure and HLA in healthy donors. Study background: An early data release held approximately 85 million unique TCRs from HLA-typed donors.

The study, taken as a whole, reports: Immune exposure was documented only through CMV serostatus. Data from an earlier analysis indicated that most TCR beta V segments were productive either about 87% or about 30% of the time. In a later analysis, V- and J-gene trimming of beta chains associated with a DCLRE1C missense variant, replicated independently.

The source of this sequence is a middle-aged man in good health and CMV-seronegative. The chain uses TRBV6-1 and TRBJ2-7; 8 bases agree with TRBD1. Source material: PBMCs. For the CDR3, the DNA is TGTGCCAGCGCGCCCGGGACAGGCTACGAGCAGTACTTC. Protein: CASAPGTGYEQYF.